A single sample is the source of the 24 T cell receptor beta chains below, sequenced in a study of shared clonotypes between healthy human individuals (dated by TCRdb to about 2020). Library creation used the immunoSEQ multiplex PCR assay. The clones in this table, taken by TCRdb from immuneACCESS, are in-frame only. Not every clone is retained; where verified, under half of the shortfall comes from an unresolved V gene, and the cause of the rest is unknown. In all, the sample holds 2,100,000 or so clones, and around 95% of those were seen once. The ten largest make up 0.13% of the sample. Material for sequencing was naive CD4+ T cells sorted from blood. The sample's cell subset or site label, in plain terms: CD45RA+ positively selected. The receptors stem from a young man in good health.

The DNA of the CDR3 is TGTGCCAGCAGTCCCCCGGGAGGGGACGCCTACGAGCAGTACTTC. This gives the protein CASSPPGGDAYEQYF. The chain is built from TRBV28 and TRBJ2-7; 8 bases match TRBD2. The CDR3 consists of 15 residues. Germline CDR1 is MDHEN and CDR2 is SYDVKM. Losses at the gene ends were 5 bases for V and 2 bases for J; bases not matched to a gene: 8.

For the CDR3, the DNA is TGTGCCAGCAGCGCCAAGCACAGGCTTCGGACCGGGGAGCTGTTTTTT. Its protein product is CASSAKHRLRTGELFF. The rearrangement links TRBV7-2 to TRBJ2-2, with D maybe TRBD1 (5 bases). This CDR3 is built from 16 residues. The germline gives CDR1 SGHTA, CDR2 FQGNSA. Trimming removed 5 bases at V and 5 bases at J, with 18 bases between.

The J gene is TRBJ2-7, the V gene TRBV29-1; the match to TRBD2 covers 9 bases. CDR1 and CDR2 (germline): SQVTM, ANQGSEA. Trimming at V came to 4 bases and at J to 3 bases, leaving 4 bases not matched to a gene. The CDR3 extends over 13 amino acids. CDR3 bases: TGCAGCGTTGGCGGGAGGGGCAGCTACGAGCAGTACTTC. It translates to CSVGGRGSYEQYF.

The chain combines TRBV5-1 with TRBJ1-6, with a weak D call TRBD1 (6 bases). Germline values: CDR1 SGHRS, CDR2 YFSETQ. This CDR3 region has 18 residues. V dropped 0 bases and J dropped 3 bases, with 16 bases sitting between them. The DNA for the CDR3 is TGCGCCAGCAGCTTGGCCCTGAAACAGGGCAGCTATAATTCACCCCTCCACTTT. This sequence encodes CASSLALKQGSYNSPLHF.

This chain joins TRBV5-1 and TRBJ1-2; no clear D gene. Looked up from germline, CDR1 is SGHRS and CDR2 is YFSETQ. The V gene lost 3 bases and the J gene lost 0 bases, with 15 bases spanning the gap. The CDR3 is 16 amino acids. This CDR3 is CASSWEPPLANYGYTF. CDR3 in DNA: TGCGCCAGCAGCTGGGAACCACCTCTAGCTAACTATGGCTACACCTTC. The whole variable domain, filled in from reference TRBV5-1 and TRBJ1-2, reads KAGVTQTPRYLIKTRGQQVTLSCSPISGHRSVSWYQQTPGQGLQFLFEYFSETQRNKGNFPGRFSGRQFSNSRSEMNVSTLELGDSALYLCASSWEPPLANYGYTFGSGTRLTVV.

The chain recombines TRBV23-1 with TRBJ1-4; 7 bases fit TRBD1. TRBV23-1 is placed among ORFs of uncertain function. Trimming took 4 bases from V and 2 from J; bases not matched to a gene: 22. The CDR3 contains 21 residues. CDR3 coding DNA: TGCGCCAGCAGTCCAGACGCTCCGAGACAGGGTCGTGTGTACACTAATGAAAAACTGTTTTTT. This gives the protein CASSPDAPRQGRVYTNEKLFF.

The rearrangement uses TRBV7-9 and TRBJ1-1, with D hard to call. Germline V gene lookup returns CDR1 SEHNR and CDR2 FQNEAQ (reference sequence). The CDR3 is 15 residues long. Trimming removed 5 bases from V and 5 bases from J, with 18 bases in between. In DNA form, the CDR3 reads TGTGCCAGCAGCCCCGCGGGTATGCGTTCGACTGAAGCTTTCTTT. It encodes CASSPAGMRSTEAFF.

For this clone: Other nucleotide sequences in the sample specify the same CDR3. This rearrangement joins TRBV6-5 to TRBJ2-7; D ambiguous. The V and J ends lost 0 bases and 0 bases respectively, with 6 bases between them. CDR3 length: 14 amino acids. CDR1 is MNHEY, CDR2 SVGAGI, per germline. CDR3 protein: CASSYSGDSYEQYF. The CDR3 DNA sequence: TGTGCCAGCAGTTACTCGGGCGACTCCTACGAGCAGTACTTC.

In DNA form, the CDR3 reads TGTGCCAGCAGCGTAGGGGGAGGGCCTCCCGGGGAGCTGTTTTTT. Protein product: CASSVGGGPPGELFF. The chain carries TRBV9 and TRBJ2-2; 7 positions match TRBD2. The CDR3 contains 15 residues. Trimming took 0 bases from V and 6 from J; bases not matched to a gene: 5. Germline V gene data show CDR1 as SGDLS and CDR2 as YYNGEE.

The J gene is TRBJ1-1, the V gene TRBV11-2, with D hard to call. CDR1 and CDR2 from the germline V gene are SGHAT and FQNNGV. The length of the CDR3 is 12 residues. V was clipped by 9 bases and J by 5 bases, with 13 bases between them. CDR3 sequence reads: CASSSQLTEAFF. The CDR3, as DNA: TGTGCCAGTTCCTCACAACTGACTGAAGCTTTCTTT.

The V and J genes are TRBV6-5 and TRBJ2-7; 9 nucleotides align to TRBD1. The CDR3 is 14 amino acids. The V gene end was trimmed by 7 bases and the J gene end by 1 base; junction bases not matched to a gene: 5. The germline CDR1 and CDR2 sequences are MNHEY and SVGAGI. The CDR3 spells CASTRDRDSYEQYF. CDR3 sequence (DNA): TGTGCCAGCACACGGGACAGGGATTCCTACGAGCAGTACTTC.

The chain's CDR3 is CASSVGGWDGYTF. CDR3 DNA: TGTGCCAGCAGTGTGGGGGGGTGGGATGGCTACACCTTC. The chain uses TRBV6-1 and TRBJ1-2, with a tentative D call TRBD1 (5 bases). This CDR3 is 13 amino acids long. CDR1 is MNHNS, CDR2 SASEGT, per germline. The ends were cut back, 4 bases at V and 6 bases at J, with 12 bases in the middle.

This chain joins TRBV18 and TRBJ2-5, with TRBD1 matching over 12 bases. The J segment lost 5 bases and the V segment lost 3 bases, leaving 7 bases of the junction unmatched. There are 16 residues in the CDR3. Germline CDR1 and CDR2: KGHSH and LQKENI. CDR3: CASSPGTGGLIETQYF. The CDR3 coding sequence is TGTGCCAGCTCACCGGGGACAGGGGGCTTGATTGAGACCCAGTACTTC.

This chain links TRBV29-1 with TRBJ1-2; TRBD1 might be the D (5 bases). The CDR3 consists of 13 residues. Germline V gene data show CDR1 as SQVTM and CDR2 as ANQGSEA. V was trimmed by 7 bases and J by 3 bases, leaving 15 bases between them. DNA for the CDR3: TGCAGCGGGAGTGAGGGGCTGGACTATGGCTACACCTTC. As protein: CSGSEGLDYGYTF. Full variable domain (remainder filled in from reference TRBV29-1 and TRBJ1-2): SAVISQKPSRDICQRGTSLTIQCQVDSQVTMMFWYRQQPGQSLTLIATANQGSEATYESGFVIDKFPISRPNLTFSTLTVSNMSPEDSSIYLCSGSEGLDYGYTFGSGTRLTVV.

The chain is built from TRBV11-2 and TRBJ2-5, with 15 bases matching TRBD2. In germline, CDR1 is SGHAT, CDR2 FQNNGV. The CDR3 consists of 19 residues. With 1 base clipped from V and 4 bases from J, the junction kept 10 bases outside the gene matches. The CDR3 loop reads CASSLASRTSGRAGETQYF. The CDR3 DNA reads TGTGCCAGCAGCTTAGCTTCCCGGACTAGCGGGAGGGCCGGAGAGACCCAGTACTTC.

The V gene is TRBV28, the J gene TRBJ2-3; D is unclear. V lost 5 bases and J lost 4, with 7 bases in between. CDR1 and CDR2 from the germline V gene are MDHEN and SYDVKM. This CDR3 is built from 12 residues. Here the CDR3 reads CASSEIADTQYF. For the CDR3, the DNA is TGTGCCAGCAGTGAGATAGCAGATACGCAGTATTTT.

As concerns this clone: Other DNA sequences within the sample encode an identical CDR3. The chain combines TRBV18 with TRBJ2-7; TRBD1 aligns across 7 bases. The V segment lost 3 bases and the J segment 2 bases; nucleotides outside the gene matches: 4. CDR3 length: 14 residues. Germline V gene lookup returns CDR1 KGHSH and CDR2 LQKENI. The DNA for the CDR3 is TGTGCCAGCTCACCGACAGGGACCCCCTACGAGCAGTACTTC. Encoded protein: CASSPTGTPYEQYF.

V usage is TRBV6-5 and J usage is TRBJ2-7; 10 bases fit TRBD2. The CDR3 runs 13 residues. Per the germline V gene, CDR1 is MNHEY and CDR2 is SVGAGI. The V gene end was trimmed by 10 bases and the J gene end by 5 bases; junction bases not matched to a gene: 8. The CDR3 sequence is CATLAGVKDEQYF. The DNA of the CDR3 is TGTGCCACTCTAGCGGGAGTCAAGGACGAGCAGTACTTC.

The V call is TRBV10-1, the J call TRBJ2-2; no clear D. From germline, CDR1 is WNHNN and CDR2 SYGVQD (reference sequence). V dropped 4 bases and J dropped 1 base, with 4 bases sitting between them. This CDR3 contains 13 residues. The CDR3 here is CASSAGNTGELFF. CDR3 bases: TGCGCCAGCAGTGCGGGGAACACCGGGGAGCTGTTTTTT.

This clone was found once. V usage is TRBV5-4 and J usage is TRBJ2-3, with D tentatively TRBD1 (6 bases). The CDR3 is made up of 15 amino acids. Germline V lookup: CDR1 SGHNT, CDR2 YYREEE (reference sequence). V was cut by 5 bases and J by 4 bases, with 17 bases left in between. The CDR3 reads CASSYPTGRADTQYF. CDR3 in DNA: TGTGCCAGCAGTTACCCGACAGGACGGGCAGATACGCAGTATTTT.

The chain carries TRBV5-4 and TRBJ1-1; D is unclear. Deletions cut 2 bases from V and 0 bases from J, with 8 bases between. CDR1 SGHNT and CDR2 YYREEE come from the germline V gene (reference sequence). The CDR3 is 14 amino acids. The CDR3 region is CASSFLQVNTEAFF. The CDR3, as DNA: TGTGCCAGCAGCTTTTTACAAGTGAACACTGAAGCTTTCTTT.

The chain joins TRBV7-2 to TRBJ2-7, with 8 bases fitting TRBD1. The V and J ends lost 3 bases and 2 bases, in that order; junction bases with no gene match: 3. The CDR3 is made up of 14 amino acids. Germline V CDR1 and CDR2: SGHTA, FQGNSA. The CDR3 sequence is CASSLQGATYEQYF. CDR3 DNA: TGTGCCAGCAGCTTGCAGGGGGCGACCTACGAGCAGTACTTC.

Note on this clone: Additional DNA sequences in this sample encode the identical CDR3. The chain employs TRBV18 and TRBJ2-2; TRBD1 matches 8 bases. The J segment lost 2 bases and the V segment lost 5 bases, leaving 4 bases of the junction unmatched. Germline V gene lookup returns CDR1 KGHSH and CDR2 LQKENI. The CDR3 is 15 residues long. CDR3 bases: TGTGCCAGCTCAACCGGGACAGGAAACACCGGGGAGCTGTTTTTT. Amino acid sequence: CASSTGTGNTGELFF.

CDR3 sequence: CASSASDRASTDTQYF. CDR3 coding DNA: TGTGCCAGCAGCGCCTCGGACAGGGCGAGCACAGATACGCAGTATTTT. V is TRBV7-6 and J is TRBJ2-3; 8 nucleotides match TRBD1. CDR1 is SGHVS, CDR2 FNYEAQ, per germline. The V segment lost 5 bases and the J segment 0 bases; nucleotides outside the gene matches: 7. This CDR3 comprises 16 residues.